This TCR beta chain was documented in a study of blood T cell repertoires in COVID-19. Study-level information: Both acute and convalescent COVID-19 samples were obtained from the United States, Italy and Spain. From T cells, B-cell-depleted T cells, or PBMCs came the material, which was cDNA or gDNA.

Clones were sequenced by immunoSEQ multiplex PCR, and TCRdb holds only the in-frame ones, with some missing. The sample yields fewer than 400,000 clones, about nine tenths seen once. The V gene lost 5 bases and the J gene lost 0 bases, with 11 bases spanning the gap. The CDR3 spans 15 residues. Looked up from germline, CDR1 is SGHNT and CDR2 is YENEEA. The specimen was peripheral blood. The V and J genes are TRBV11-3 and TRBJ1-3; D may be TRBD1 (6 bases). The receptor was derived from a woman younger than 45 with COVID-19, enrolled during active disease. The CDR3 spells CASSQGKSSGNTIYF. The CDR3 DNA is TGTGCCAGCAGCCAGGGGAAGAGCTCTGGAAACACCATATATTTT.